This is a list of T cell receptor beta chains from one sample in a study of cytomegalovirus exposure and HLA in healthy donors. Assay: immunoSEQ multiplex PCR; the TCRdb copy retains only in-frame clones and omits some. The repertoire includes 200,000 or so clones, 81% of them detected once, and less than 4.5% sits in the top ten. The sample comprised PBMCs. These receptors were taken from a man aged 50-59 years in good health and CMV-seronegative. CDR3s include the opening cysteine and the closing phenylalanine or tryptophan. D genes are given only for firm matches. The size field is filled for only some rows; it gives once, few, many or a size class.

j_call v_call clone_size d_call cdr3_nt cdr3_aa
TRBJ1-4 TRBV14 NA NA TGTGCCAGCAGCCGGGGGGGATCGGAAAAACTGTTTTTT CASSRGGSEKLFF
TRBJ1-6 TRBV5-1 few TRBD1 TGCGCCAGCAGCCTCACCCGGGACAGCTCCTATAATTCACCCCTCCACTTT CASSLTRDSSYNSPLHF
TRBJ1-3 TRBV7-6 NA NA TGTGCCAGCAGCTCTAGTGGGGGGAACACCATATATTTT CASSSSGGNTIYF
TRBJ1-4 TRBV18 NA NA TGTGCCAGCTCACCAGGTGCCGGGGGGGCGCTTGAAAAACTGTTTTTT CASSPGAGGALEKLFF
TRBJ1-1 TRBV6-5 few TRBD1 TGTGCCAGCAGCTCCACGAGGGGGCGAACTGAAGCTTTCTTT CASSSTRGRTEAFF
TRBJ1-2 TRBV7-9 once TRBD1 TGTGCCAGCAGCTTGGGACAGGCTAACTATGGCTACACCTTC CASSLGQANYGYTF
TRBJ2-3 TRBV27 NA TRBD1 TGTGCCAGCAGTTTAAGAGACAGGGGACCAGATACGCAGTATTTT CASSLRDRGPDTQYF
TRBJ2-7 TRBV5-1 NA TRBD1 TGCGCCAGCAGCTTACGACAGGGACCATACGAGCAGTACTTC CASSLRQGPYEQYF
TRBJ1-4 TRBV28 NA NA TGTGCCAGCAGTGATACAGGGAGCGGGGTTAATGAAAAACTGTTTTTT CASSDTGSGVNEKLFF
TRBJ2-7 TRBV9 NA NA TGTGCCAGCAGCCCCGGGGGGCTCGAGCAGTACTTC CASSPGGLEQYF
TRBJ1-2 TRBV9 NA NA TGTGCCAGCAAAGGTGGAGGGGACTATGGCTACACCTTC CASKGGGDYGYTF
TRBJ2-7 TRBV5-4 NA TRBD1 TGTGCCAGCAGCTCGGACAGGGGTCGGATATACGAGCAGTACTTC CASSSDRGRIYEQYF